This TCR beta chain was recorded in a study of T cells in Graves' hyperthyroidism and ophthalmopathy (dated by TCRdb to the late 2010s). About the investigation overall: Peripheral blood was sampled at the time of initial diagnosis, prior to any treatment. A discovery cohort of about a hundred patients, about 40 with Graves' ophthalmopathy and 55 to 60 with stable Graves' hyperthyroidism, was used to find distinguishing TCR V-J signatures. Once sampling was done, hyperthyroidism patients were given methimazole at a starting dose of 30 mg daily, whereas ophthalmopathy patients were given high-dose intravenous methylprednisolone. The study also compared thyroid tissue and blood T-cell repertoires from roughly 6 Graves' hyperthyroidism patients. The paper describes TCR Vbeta CDR3 sequencing of 140 or so peripheral blood samples, made up of about 40 ophthalmopathy patients, around 73 hyperthyroidism patients and 17 progressor patients. Prospective prediction of ophthalmopathy was tested in an independent validation cohort consisting of 18 hyperthyroidism patients and around 17 patients who later progressed to ophthalmopathy. For training and testing, the 100 or so patients in the discovery cohort were randomly divided in a 7:3 ratio.

The TCR beta CDR3 regions were amplified from RNA transcripts. The TCR CDR3 was subjected to a first round of RT-PCR using the HTBI primer set and the Qiagen OneStep RT-PCR kit. The libraries were constructed in a second round of multiplex PCR and then size-selected and purified. Sequencing of the libraries was done on an Illumina HiSeq2000 using paired-end 100 bp reads. From the authors' description of their analysis: SOAPnuke was used to process the raw data, removing reads that contained adapters or uncalled bases, had a mean Phred below 15, or lacked an exact match to the constant primer or identifier. High-quality paired reads were merged using COPE v1.2.5, and each unique nucleotide sequence was defined as a clonotype. Clonotypes were aligned to IMGT TRBV, TRBD and TRBJ reference segments using MiTCR v1.1. Analysis was restricted to V-J combinations with a frequency above 0.0001, which covered just over 98% of repertoires. The TCS score was defined as the ratio of F50 (clonal expansion) to E x V (chaos), calculated using BLOSUM62-based TCRdist between CDR3 peptides within each V-J. Welch's t-statistics and random forest reduced 514 V-J features to fewer than 15, which were used in a naive Bayes classifier (R e1071). The similarity between thyroid and blood repertoires was quantified using the Morisita-Horn index. The public sequencing data were trimmed at Q25 with fastp and processed into clonotypes with MiXCR by TCRdb, which kept only in-frame beta chains. Under each unique CDR3 protein, matching rows form one entry showing the most common genes and DNA. These V and J calls are TCRdb output, not the study's own analysis. The sample table shows over 700,000 distinct CDR3 sequences, and about 38% are seen once. The ten top clones hold about 8.9% of the sample.

Graves' hyperthyroidism was defined as stable when no progression to ophthalmopathy occurred over 18 months of follow-up. Hyperthyroidism patients were newly diagnosed, with disease duration under 2 months, and aged 18 to 65 years. Any patient with an uncontrolled infection, another autoimmune disease, pregnancy or lactation was excluded. Diagnoses relied on clinical symptoms, serum thyroxine and TRAb, thyroid ultrasound and orbital computed tomography. Ficoll-Paque density gradient centrifugation was used to isolate PBMCs from around 10 ml of fresh peripheral blood. Total RNA was extracted with Trizol reagent, and quality was checked on an Agilent 2100 Bioanalyzer. Inclusive of the bounding cysteine and phenylalanine, the CDR3 is 17 residues long. The kept DNA is CDR3 alone, 51 bases in frame from the first base. The trim is 5 bases for V and 3 bases for J, with a gap of 22 bases between the germline ends. Taken from the germline V gene, the CDR1 and CDR2 loops are SGHAT and FQNNGV.

Broad study findings and their caveats: Sample size was not statistically predetermined, and blinding of investigators to group allocation was not performed. Ophthalmopathy was separated from stable hyperthyroidism by a 13 V-J signature model, with around 90% sensitivity and 81% to 83% specificity obtained in cross-validation and 80%/75% obtained in testing. Most expanded thyroid clonotypes (frequency above 0.001) were also found in blood, which suggests that blood repertoires may mirror thyroid immune responses. In validation, progression to ophthalmopathy was predicted by the model with 70% to 71% sensitivity and 72.22% specificity, a median of approximately 6.5 months before onset.

Turning to this clonotype: Its antigen target is currently unknown. Base-call qualities are not available, and no considerably larger clone is one nucleotide away.

This clonotype originated in a man younger than 35 with Graves' hyperthyroidism. The receptor chain draws on TRBV11-2 and TRBJ1-2, with TRBD1 perhaps the D gene, on 5 matching bases. Input material: blood. The DNA sequence is as follows: TGTGCCAGCAGCCCCCCGGGGCAGGGAACATTGCACTATGGCTACACCTTC. This codes for CASSPPGQGTLHYGYTF.